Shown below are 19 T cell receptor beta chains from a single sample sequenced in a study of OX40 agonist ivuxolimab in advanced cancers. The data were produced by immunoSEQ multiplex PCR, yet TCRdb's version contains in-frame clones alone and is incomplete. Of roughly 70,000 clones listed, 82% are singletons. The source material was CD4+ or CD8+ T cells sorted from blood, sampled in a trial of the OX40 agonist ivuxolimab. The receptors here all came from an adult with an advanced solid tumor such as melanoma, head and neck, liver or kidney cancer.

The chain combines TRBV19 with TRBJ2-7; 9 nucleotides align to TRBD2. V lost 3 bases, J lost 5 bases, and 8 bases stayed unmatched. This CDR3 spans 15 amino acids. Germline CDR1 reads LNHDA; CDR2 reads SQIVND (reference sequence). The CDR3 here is CASSIMPSGTHEQYF. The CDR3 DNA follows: TGTGCCAGTAGTATTATGCCTAGCGGGACCCACGAGCAGTACTTC.

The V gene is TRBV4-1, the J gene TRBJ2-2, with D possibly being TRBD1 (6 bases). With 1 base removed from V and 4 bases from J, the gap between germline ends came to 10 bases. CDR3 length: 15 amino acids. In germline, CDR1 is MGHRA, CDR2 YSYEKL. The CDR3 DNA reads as TGCGCCAGCAGCCAAGGTCAGGGGCCCACCGGGGAGCTGTTTTTT. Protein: CASSQGQGPTGELFF.

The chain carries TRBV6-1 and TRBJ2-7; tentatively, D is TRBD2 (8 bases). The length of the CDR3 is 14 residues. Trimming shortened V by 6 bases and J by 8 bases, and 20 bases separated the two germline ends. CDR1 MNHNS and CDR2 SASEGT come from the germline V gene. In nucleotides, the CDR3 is TGTGCCAGCAGCCTTCCGGGACTAGGGGGCCAGCAGTACTTC. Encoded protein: CASSLPGLGGQQYF.

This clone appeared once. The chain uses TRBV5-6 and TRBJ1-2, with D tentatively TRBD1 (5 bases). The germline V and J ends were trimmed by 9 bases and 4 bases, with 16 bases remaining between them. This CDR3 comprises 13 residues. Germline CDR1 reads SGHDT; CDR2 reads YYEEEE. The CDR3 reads CAISRQGSYGYTF. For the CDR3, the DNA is TGTGCCATTTCAAGGCAGGGAAGCTATGGCTACACCTTC. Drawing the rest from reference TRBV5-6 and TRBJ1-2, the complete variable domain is DAGVTQSPTHLIKTRGQQVTLRCSPKSGHDTVSWYQQALGQGPQFIFQYYEEEERQRGNFPDRFSGHQFPNYSSELNVNALLLGDSALYLCAISRQGSYGYTFGSGTRLTVV.

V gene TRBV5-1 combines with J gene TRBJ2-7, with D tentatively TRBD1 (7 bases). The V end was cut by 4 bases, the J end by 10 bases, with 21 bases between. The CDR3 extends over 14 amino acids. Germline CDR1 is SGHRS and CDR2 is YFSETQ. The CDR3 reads CASSPQGGTEYQYF. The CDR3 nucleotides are TGCGCCAGCAGCCCGCAAGGCGGGACAGAGTACCAGTACTTC.

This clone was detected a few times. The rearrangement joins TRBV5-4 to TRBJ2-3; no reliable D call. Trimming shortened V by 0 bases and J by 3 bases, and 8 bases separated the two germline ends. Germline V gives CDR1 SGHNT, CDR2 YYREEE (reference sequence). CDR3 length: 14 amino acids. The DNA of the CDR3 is TGTGCCAGCAGCTTGGGACTGAGAACAGATACGCAGTATTTT. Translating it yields CASSLGLRTDTQYF.

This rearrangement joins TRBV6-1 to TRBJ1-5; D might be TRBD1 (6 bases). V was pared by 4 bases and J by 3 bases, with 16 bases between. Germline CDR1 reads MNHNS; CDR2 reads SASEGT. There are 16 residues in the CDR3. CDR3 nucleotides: TGTGCCAGCAGTGCCCTGAGGGGGGGGACCAATCAGCCCCAGCATTTT. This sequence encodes CASSALRGGTNQPQHF.

The CDR3, as DNA: TGTGCCAGCAGGACCACCGACGGGGGCAATCAGCCCCAGCATTTT. Its translation: CASRTTDGGNQPQHF. V usage is TRBV6-5 and J usage is TRBJ1-5, with D uncertain. The germline V and J ends were trimmed by 6 bases and 2 bases, with 14 bases remaining between them. Germline V lookup: CDR1 MNHEY, CDR2 SVGAGI. The CDR3 has 15 amino acids.

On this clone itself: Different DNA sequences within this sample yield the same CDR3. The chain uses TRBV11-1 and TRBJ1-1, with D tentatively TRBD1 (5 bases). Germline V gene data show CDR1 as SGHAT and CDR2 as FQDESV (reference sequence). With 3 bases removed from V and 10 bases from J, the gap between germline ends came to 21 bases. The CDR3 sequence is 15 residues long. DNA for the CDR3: TGTGCCAGCAGCTTCGACAGCGGCAAGGTGGCTGGAGCTTTCTTT. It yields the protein CASSFDSGKVAGAFF. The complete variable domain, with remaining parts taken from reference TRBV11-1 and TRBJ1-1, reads EAEVAQSPRYKITEKSQAVAFWCDPISGHATLYWYRQILGQGPELLVQFQDESVVDDSQLPKDRFSAERLKGVDSTLKIQPAELGDSAMYLCASSFDSGKVAGAFFGQGTRLTVV.

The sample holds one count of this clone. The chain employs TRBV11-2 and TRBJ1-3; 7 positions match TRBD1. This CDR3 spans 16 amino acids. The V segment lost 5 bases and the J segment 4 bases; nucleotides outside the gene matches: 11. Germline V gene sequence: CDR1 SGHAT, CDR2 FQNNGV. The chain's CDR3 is CASSGGGRNFGNTIYF. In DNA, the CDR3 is TGTGCCAGCAGCGGAGGGGGCAGAAACTTCGGAAACACCATATATTTT.

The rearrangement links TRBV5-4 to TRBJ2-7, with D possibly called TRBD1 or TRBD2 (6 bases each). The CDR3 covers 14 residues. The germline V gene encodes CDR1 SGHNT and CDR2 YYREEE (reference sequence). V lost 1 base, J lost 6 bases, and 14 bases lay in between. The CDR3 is CASSLSGALSEQYF. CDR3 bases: TGTGCCAGCAGCTTGTCGGGGGCGCTTTCCGAGCAGTACTTC. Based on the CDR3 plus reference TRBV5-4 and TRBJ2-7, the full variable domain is ETGVTQSPTHLIKTRGQQVTLRCSSQSGHNTVSWYQQALGQGPQFIFQYYREEENGRGNFPPRFSGLQFPNYSSELNVNALELDDSALYLCASSLSGALSEQYFGPGTRLTVT.

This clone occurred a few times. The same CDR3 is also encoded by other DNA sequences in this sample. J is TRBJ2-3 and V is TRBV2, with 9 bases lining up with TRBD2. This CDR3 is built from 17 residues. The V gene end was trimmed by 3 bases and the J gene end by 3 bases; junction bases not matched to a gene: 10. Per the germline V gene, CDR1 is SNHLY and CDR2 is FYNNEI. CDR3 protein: CASSERLAGDFTDTQYF. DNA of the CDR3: TGTGCCAGCAGTGAGAGGTTAGCGGGAGACTTTACAGATACGCAGTATTTT.

The CDR3 region has the DNA TGTGCCAGCAGCTTAGATAGGAATAGCGGGAGATCGTATGAGCAGTACTTC. Translating gives CASSLDRNSGRSYEQYF. The J gene is TRBJ2-7, the V gene TRBV7-2, with 9 bases fitting TRBD2. Germline CDR1 reads SGHTA; CDR2 reads FQGNSA. This CDR3 is 17 amino acids long. With V trimmed by 1 base and J by 7 bases, 14 bases remained unmatched.

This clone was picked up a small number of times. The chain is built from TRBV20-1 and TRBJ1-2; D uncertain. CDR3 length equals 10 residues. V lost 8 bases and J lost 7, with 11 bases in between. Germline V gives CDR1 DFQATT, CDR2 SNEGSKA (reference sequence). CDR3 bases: TGCAGTTCGGAGGAGCGTGGCTACACCTTC. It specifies CSSEERGYTF.

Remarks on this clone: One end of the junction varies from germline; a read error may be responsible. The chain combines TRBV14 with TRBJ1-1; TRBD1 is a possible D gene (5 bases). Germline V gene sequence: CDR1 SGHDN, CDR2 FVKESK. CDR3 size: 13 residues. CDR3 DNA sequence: TGTGCCAGCAGCCAAGATCTTTTGGGGCCCGCAGGGTTT. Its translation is CASSQDLLGPAGF.

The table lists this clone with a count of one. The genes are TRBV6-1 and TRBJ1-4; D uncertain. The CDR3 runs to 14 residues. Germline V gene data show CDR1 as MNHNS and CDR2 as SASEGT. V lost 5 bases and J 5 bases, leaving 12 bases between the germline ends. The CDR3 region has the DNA TGTGCCAGCAGTAAACATGGTATCAATGAAAAACTGTTTTTT. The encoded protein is CASSKHGINEKLFF.

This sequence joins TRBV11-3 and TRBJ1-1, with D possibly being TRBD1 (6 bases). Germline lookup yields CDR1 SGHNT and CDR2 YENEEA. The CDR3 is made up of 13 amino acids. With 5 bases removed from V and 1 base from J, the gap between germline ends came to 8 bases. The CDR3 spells CASSLGGNTEAFF. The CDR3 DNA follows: TGTGCCAGCAGCCTAGGGGGGAACACTGAAGCTTTCTTT.

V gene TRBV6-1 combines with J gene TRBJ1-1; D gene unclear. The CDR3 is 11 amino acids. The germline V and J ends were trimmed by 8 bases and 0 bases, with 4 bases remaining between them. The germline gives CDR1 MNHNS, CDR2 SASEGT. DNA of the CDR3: TGTGCCAGCCAGTTGAACACTGAAGCTTTCTTT. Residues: CASQLNTEAFF.

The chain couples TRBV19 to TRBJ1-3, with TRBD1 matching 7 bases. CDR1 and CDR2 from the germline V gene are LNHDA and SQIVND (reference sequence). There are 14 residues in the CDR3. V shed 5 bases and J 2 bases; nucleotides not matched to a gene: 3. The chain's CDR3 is CASSSQGTGNTIYF. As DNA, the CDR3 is TGTGCCAGTAGTTCACAGGGGACTGGAAACACCATATATTTT.